This T cell receptor beta chain was recovered during a study of blood T cell repertoires in COVID-19. For the study at large: The samples span acute and convalescent COVID-19 from the United States, Italy and Spain.

CDR3 length: 14 amino acids. The V gene's germline CDR1 is MGHDK and CDR2 SYGVNS. Trimming removed 2 bases at V and 3 bases at J, with 8 bases between. Under the authors' procedure: Nucleated cell counts were estimated from reference gene primer amplification. Sequencing was performed with immunoSEQ multiplex PCR; in TCRdb, only in-frame clones are kept and a portion is missing. V, J and clone size reflect that table, while D and trimming were determined from the DNA. The sample yields some 240,000 clones, 70% to 90% seen once. Participant ages covered 18 to 89 years across 20 to 30 US areas. What was sequenced was PBMCs or T cells enriched from blood (not recorded which). V gene TRBV25-1 combines with J gene TRBJ1-5, with D possibly being TRBD1 (6 bases). The TCR was taken from a woman in her fifties or sixties who had been exposed to COVID-19. The CDR3 coding sequence is TGTGCCAGCAGTGAAGCAGGGGACAATCAGCCCCAGCATTTT. Its protein is CASSEAGDNQPQHF.